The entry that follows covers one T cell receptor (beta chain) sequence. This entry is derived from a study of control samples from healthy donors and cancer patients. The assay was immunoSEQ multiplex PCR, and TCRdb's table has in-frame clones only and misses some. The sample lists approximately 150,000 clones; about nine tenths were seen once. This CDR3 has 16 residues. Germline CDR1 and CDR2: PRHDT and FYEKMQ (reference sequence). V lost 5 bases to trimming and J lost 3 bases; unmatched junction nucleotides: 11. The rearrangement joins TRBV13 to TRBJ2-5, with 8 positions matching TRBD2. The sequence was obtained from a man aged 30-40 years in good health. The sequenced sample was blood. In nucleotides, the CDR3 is TGTGCCAGCAGCACCCGGGGGGGTGCTTTAAAAGAGACCCAGTACTTC. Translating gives CASSTRGGALKETQYF.